The 31 T cell receptor beta chains below were found in one sample sequenced in a study of blood T cells in healthy people across ages. Then a second PCR, running about 6 to 11 cycles, was carried out with a sample-barcoded 5' primer and a J-beta primer mix. TCRdb itself ran the 5' RACE reads through MiXCR, one entry per CDR3 protein. The repertoire includes around 1.1 million distinct CDR3 sequences, around two fifths of them detected once, and about an eighth sits in the top ten. The sequencing input was blood. Receptors were obtained from a man between 18 and 29 years old in good health.

The table lists this clonotype with a few counts. The chain is built from TRBV4-2 and TRBJ1-4; TRBD1 is a possible D gene (6 bases). The ends were cut back, 1 base at V and 7 bases at J, with 16 bases in the middle. The V gene's germline CDR1 is LGHNA and CDR2 YNFKEQ. The CDR3 contains 16 residues. The CDR3 is CASSQVARGGSEKLFF. DNA of the CDR3: TGTGCCAGCAGCCAAGTAGCAAGGGGGGGCTCTGAAAAACTGTTTTTT.

The sample holds a few counts of this clonotype. The chain links TRBV6-2 or TRBV6-3 to TRBJ2-4, with 9 bases lining up with TRBD1. Germline lookup yields CDR1 MNHEY and CDR2 SVGEGT. V lost 4 bases and J lost 13; bases outside the gene matches: 11. This CDR3 is 14 amino acids long. For the CDR3, the DNA is TGTGCCAGCAGTTCCGGGACAGGGTACGGGGAGCAGTACTTC. Translated: CASSSGTGYGEQYF.

This clonotype turned up a few times. The chain employs TRBV5-6 and TRBJ2-7; D may correspond to TRBD1 or TRBD2 (5 bases each). CDR3 length: 15 residues. The germline V gene has CDR1 SGHDT and CDR2 YYEEEE. V lost 3 bases and J 3 bases, leaving 16 bases between the germline ends. The CDR3 DNA reads TGTGCCAGCAGCTCCCGGGACGGTGGGGACTACGAGCAGTACTTC. Translating it yields CASSSRDGGDYEQYF.

The chain combines TRBV12-3 or TRBV12-4 with TRBJ2-5; D ambiguous. The V end lost 2 bases, the J end lost 11 bases, and 24 bases lay between the germline ends. The CDR3 is 16 amino acids. For the CDR3, the DNA is TGTGCCAGCAGTTTAACGCCCCTGTCGTCCTACAATGAGCAGTACTTC. It specifies CASSLTPLSSYNEQYF.

This clonotype was seen more than once but under ten times. The chain carries TRBV5-5 and TRBJ1-1; maybe TRBD1 (6 bases). CDR1 SGHKS and CDR2 YYEKEE come from the germline V gene (reference sequence). This CDR3 has 14 amino acids. Trimming removed 3 bases at V and 1 base at J, with 10 bases between. The CDR3 loop reads CASSSPRGNTEAFF. In nucleotides, the CDR3 is TGTGCCAGCAGCTCCCCCAGGGGGAACACTGAAGCTTTCTTT.

V is TRBV10-3 and J is TRBJ2-3, with D maybe TRBD1 (5 bases). Looked up from germline, CDR1 is ENHRY and CDR2 is SYGVKD. Trimming pared 4 bases from V and 4 bases from J, leaving 18 bases between. The CDR3 covers 16 residues. The DNA for the CDR3 is TGTGCCATCAGTGGGTCCGGGCAGGGTGGTTCAGATACGCAGTATTTT. It specifies CAISGSGQGGSDTQYF.

On this clonotype itself: Relative to the germline gene, one junction end is altered; a read error may explain this. The chain recombines TRBV11-1 with TRBJ2-1; possible D gene TRBD2, 5 bases. The CDR3 consists of 13 residues. Germline-derived CDR1 and CDR2 are SGHAT and FQDESV (reference sequence). The CDR3 reads CASSLVGSNKQFF. Written as DNA, the CDR3 is TGTGCCAGCAGCTTAGTAGGGAGCAATAAGCAGTTCTTC.

The chain recombines TRBV12-3 or TRBV12-4 with TRBJ1-1; D perhaps matches TRBD1 (6 bases). V dropped 3 bases and J dropped 1 base, with 24 bases sitting between them. This CDR3 is built from 19 residues. For the CDR3, the DNA is TGTGCCAGCAGTTTTTCTTTGTACGGAACAGGGACGACGAACACTGAAGCTTTCTTT. Its translation is CASSFSLYGTGTTNTEAFF.

The chain uses TRBV6-1 and TRBJ1-2; D ambiguous. The germline V and J ends were trimmed by 0 bases and 7 bases, with 9 bases remaining between them. The CDR3 consists of 13 residues. Looked up from germline, CDR1 is MNHNS and CDR2 is SASEGT. The CDR3 nucleotides read TGTGCCAGCAGTGAAGCCGGGAATAGTGGCTACACCTTC. Its protein product is CASSEAGNSGYTF.

This clonotype has a single count. CDR3 bases: TGTGCCAGCAGTGAAGCAGCGGGGGGGCCAAACATTCAGTACTTC. Its protein is CASSEAAGGPNIQYF. The rearrangement joins TRBV6-1 to TRBJ2-7; 10 positions match TRBD2. The last part of the DNA fits TRBJ2-4 better; the J call may be wrong. The CDR3 has 15 amino acids. The germline V gene encodes CDR1 MNHNS and CDR2 SASEGT.

The rearrangement uses TRBV20-1 and TRBJ2-7, with a weak D call TRBD1 (7 bases). The V gene's germline CDR1 is DFQATT and CDR2 SNEGSKA (reference sequence). V was clipped by 0 bases and J by 2 bases, with 14 bases between them. The CDR3 is made up of 15 amino acids. Here the CDR3 DNA reads TGCAGTGCTAGAGACGGGGGACAGTCTACCTACGAGCAGTACTTC. The encoded protein is CSARDGGQSTYEQYF.

This clonotype was detected a few times. The J gene is TRBJ1-5, the V gene TRBV12-3 or TRBV12-4; D not resolved. The CDR3 consists of 14 residues. The germline V and J ends were trimmed by 3 bases and 2 bases, with 8 bases remaining between them. The CDR3 DNA is TGTGCCAGCAGTTTTGGGAAGGGCAATCAGCCCCAGCATTTT. It codes for CASSFGKGNQPQHF.

The J gene is TRBJ2-7, the V gene TRBV7-6; 10 bases are a match to TRBD1. Germline-derived CDR1 and CDR2 are SGHVS and FNYEAQ. The CDR3 loop spans 17 amino acids. J lost 3 bases, V lost 2 bases, and 10 bases had no gene match. The DNA for the CDR3 is TGTGCCAGCAGCTTATCGCCGGGGACAGGGGCGAACTACGAGCAGTACTTC. Its protein product is CASSLSPGTGANYEQYF. Full variable domain (missing parts from reference TRBV7-6 and TRBJ2-7): GAGVSQSPRYKVTKRGQDVALRCDPISGHVSLYWYRQALGQGPEFLTYFNYEAQQDKSGLPNDRFSAERPEGSISTLTIQRTEQRDSAMYRCASSLSPGTGANYEQYFGPGTRLTVT.

This clonotype was counted only a few times. This chain links TRBV5-1 with TRBJ1-2; D possibly corresponds to TRBD1 (5 bases). Looked up from germline, CDR1 is SGHRS and CDR2 is YFSETQ. This CDR3 has 16 amino acids. V dropped 0 bases and J dropped 5 bases, with 17 bases sitting between them. The CDR3 DNA reads as TGCGCCAGCAGCTTGGAGGGCAGGGACTTCGCGTATGGCTACACCTTC. Translation gives CASSLEGRDFAYGYTF.

This clonotype showed up just a few times. The CDR3 is CASSLFGSYSTDTQYF. CDR3 in DNA: TGTGCCAGCAGCTTATTCGGTTCCTATAGCACAGATACGCAGTATTTT. This chain connects TRBV7-2 to TRBJ2-3; D is unresolved. From germline, CDR1 is SGHTA and CDR2 FQGNSA. The CDR3 is made up of 16 amino acids. The V gene lost 2 bases and the J gene lost 0 bases, with 12 bases spanning the gap.

The chain is built from TRBV7-9 and TRBJ2-5, with no clear D. Germline V lookup: CDR1 SEHNR, CDR2 FQNEAQ (reference sequence). The CDR3 is made up of 11 amino acids. Between the trimmed V and J ends, which lost 4 bases and 11 bases, there was a span of 11 bases. The CDR3 is CASSSERQQYF. The CDR3 region has the DNA TGTGCCAGCAGCTCGGAACGCCAGCAGTACTTC.

This clonotype was found a few times. V is TRBV4-3 and J is TRBJ1-1, with D perhaps matching TRBD1 (6 bases). Germline V gene lookup returns CDR1 LGHNA and CDR2 YSLEER. Trimming pared 0 bases from V and 5 bases from J, leaving 10 bases between. The CDR3 covers 14 residues. Here the CDR3 DNA reads TGCGCCAGCAGCCAAGAGAACAGGGTTACTGAAGCTTTCTTT. Its protein product is CASSQENRVTEAFF.

This chain connects TRBV7-2 to TRBJ1-4; D gene unclear. The V end lost 8 bases, the J end lost 6 bases, and 13 bases lay between the germline ends. There are 13 residues in the CDR3. Germline CDR1 SGHTA, CDR2 FQGNSA. CDR3 sequence reads: CASRSFIDEKLFF. In nucleotides, the CDR3 is TGTGCCAGCCGTTCCTTCATCGATGAAAAACTGTTTTTT.

Only a few counts were recorded for this clonotype. The chain employs TRBV7-9 and TRBJ1-6; no clear D gene. Trimming took 6 bases from V and 7 from J, leaving 10 bases between them. The CDR3 runs to 13 residues. CDR1 and CDR2 (germline): SEHNR, FQNEAQ (reference sequence). CDR3 in DNA: TGTGCCAGCAGTTATGGGCAAAATTCACCCCTCCACTTT. Its translation is CASSYGQNSPLHF.

This clonotype is a singleton in its sample. Possible read error: a much larger clone is one base away. The chain is built from TRBV12-3 or TRBV12-4 and TRBJ2-3; 8 bases line up with TRBD1. This CDR3 is 11 amino acids long. Trimming removed 5 bases from V and 14 bases from J; junction bases left unmatched: 6. CDR3 coding DNA: TGTGCCAGCAGTGACAGGGGTTCGCGGTATTTT. The encoded protein is CASSDRGSRYF.

This chain joins TRBV4-2 and TRBJ2-6; D remains unclear. Germline assignment: CDR1 LGHNA and CDR2 YNFKEQ. Trimming stripped 0 bases from V and 2 bases from J, with 14 bases between. The CDR3 totals 18 residues. DNA for the CDR3: TGTGCCAGCAGCCAAGATAATCCCTATAGGCCTGGGGCCAACGTCCTGACTTTC. Translated: CASSQDNPYRPGANVLTF.

Worth noting for this clonotype: One base away lies a much larger clone, so this may be a sequencing read error. This chain joins TRBV4-3 and TRBJ2-1, with 7 positions matching TRBD2. This CDR3 has 14 amino acids. In germline, CDR1 is LGHNA, CDR2 YSLEER. Losses at the gene ends were 0 bases for V and 9 bases for J; bases not matched to a gene: 5. In DNA, the CDR3 is TGCGCCAGCAGCCAAGAGCGATCGGGGGGTGAGCAGTTCTTC. It specifies CASSQERSGGEQFF.

This clonotype was picked up one time. The chain links TRBV12-3 or TRBV12-4 to TRBJ2-3, with D maybe TRBD2 (6 bases). V dropped 8 bases and J dropped 10 bases, with 16 bases sitting between them. The CDR3 has 12 residues. CDR3 nucleotide sequence: TGTGCCAGCGGGACCGGGGGTACGGCGCAGTATTTT. This translates into CASGTGGTAQYF.

This clonotype was observed a handful of times. The chain joins TRBV10-3 to TRBJ2-7; TRBD1 agrees at 7 bases. The CDR3 covers 11 residues. Germline trimming cut 8 bases from V and 2 bases from J; bases unmatched to any gene: 0. Per the germline V gene, CDR1 is ENHRY and CDR2 is SYGVKD. The CDR3 nucleotides are TGTGCCATCGGGACAGCCTACGAGCAGTACTTC. Amino acid sequence: CAIGTAYEQYF.

In its sample, this clonotype was seen a few times. V usage is TRBV12-3 or TRBV12-4 and J usage is TRBJ2-3, with unresolved D. The CDR3 length is 16 residues. V dropped 4 bases and J dropped 2 bases, with 16 bases sitting between them. CDR3 loop: CASSSRSLETTDTQYF. CDR3 coding DNA: TGTGCCAGCAGTTCACGTTCGTTGGAGACCACAGATACGCAGTATTTT.

The table lists this clonotype with many counts. The V call is TRBV12-3 or TRBV12-4, the J call TRBJ2-5; 7 positions agree with TRBD1. The CDR3 totals 13 residues. Trimming removed 6 bases from V and 2 bases from J; junction bases left unmatched: 3. This CDR3 is CASRGTAQETQYF. CDR3 sequence (DNA): TGTGCCAGCAGGGGGACAGCTCAAGAGACCCAGTACTTC.

This clonotype was picked up many times. This chain connects TRBV5-1 to TRBJ2-1; possibly TRBD2 for D (5 bases). CDR3 length: 14 residues. With 0 bases removed from V and 9 bases from J, the gap between germline ends came to 13 bases. The germline V gene encodes CDR1 SGHRS and CDR2 YFSETQ. The CDR3 here is CASSLAEPGSEQFF. The DNA of the CDR3 is TGCGCCAGCAGCTTGGCCGAACCGGGGAGTGAGCAGTTCTTC.

Only a few counts were recorded for this clonotype. This chain uses TRBV9 with TRBJ2-3, with TRBD1 matching 7 bases. Germline loops: CDR1 SGDLS, CDR2 YYNGEE. CDR3 length: 14 residues. Trimming at V came to 0 bases and at J to 6 bases, leaving 4 bases not matched to a gene. CDR3: CASSVGTGWDTQYF. CDR3 DNA sequence: TGTGCCAGCAGCGTAGGGACAGGCTGGGATACGCAGTATTTT.

The genes are TRBV12-3 or TRBV12-4 and TRBJ2-1; D is uncertain. Trimming removed 6 bases at V and 10 bases at J, with 13 bases between. The CDR3 consists of 12 residues. The CDR3 loop is CASRPLAAEQFF. In DNA form, the CDR3 reads TGTGCCAGCAGGCCCCTGGCGGCCGAGCAGTTCTTC.

This clonotype was detected only a few times. The gene calls are TRBV3-1 and TRBJ1-1, with D possibly being TRBD1 (6 bases). The germline V gene has CDR1 LGHDT and CDR2 YNNKEL (reference sequence). V was pared by 8 bases and J by 5 bases, with 21 bases between. This CDR3 contains 15 residues. CDR3 amino acids: CASGRSEVGATEAFF. In nucleotides, the CDR3 is TGTGCCAGCGGCCGCTCCGAAGTGGGGGCAACTGAAGCTTTCTTT.

This clonotype came up a few times. The chain links TRBV20-1 to TRBJ2-7; D is perhaps TRBD2 (6 bases). Trimming pared 3 bases from V and 1 base from J, leaving 13 bases between. The CDR3 extends over 14 amino acids. CDR1 is DFQATT and CDR2 is SNEGSKA in the germline V gene (reference sequence). The CDR3 DNA reads as TGCAGTGCTAGGAGGGACGGGACTTCCTACGAGCAGTACTTC. This codes for CSARRDGTSYEQYF.